These 9 T cell receptor beta chains originate from one sample sequenced in a study of shared clonotypes between healthy human individuals. Terminally differentiated effector memory CD45RA+ cells were excluded from the naive CD8 cells, which were CD45RO-negative and positively selected for CCR7. TCRdb keeps only in-frame clones here, not all; method: immunoSEQ multiplex PCR. The data contain over 2,000,000 clones, about 93% of them seen just once; the ten biggest clones take up more than 1.5%. The sequenced material came from naive CD8+ T cells from PBMCs. These receptors were obtained from a man between 18 and 35 years old in good health. Some clones in this sample may be carry-over from other donors' samples.

The V call is TRBV11-2, the J call TRBJ2-7; 8 bases are shared with TRBD1. Germline V gene data show CDR1 as SGHAT and CDR2 as FQNNGV. This CDR3 contains 16 residues. V gave up 1 base and J gave up 0 bases; unmatched junction bases: 5. The CDR3 DNA reads as TGTGCCAGCAGCTTAGCCTCCGGGACAGGCTCCTACGAGCAGTACTTC. Its protein product is CASSLASGTGSYEQYF. Combining the CDR3 with reference TRBV11-2 and TRBJ2-7 gives the whole variable domain EAGVAQSPRYKIIEKRQSVAFWCNPISGHATLYWYQQILGQGPKLLIQFQNNGVVDDSQLPKDRFSAERLKGVDSTLKIQPAKLEDSAVYLCASSLASGTGSYEQYFGPGTRLTVT.

The rearrangement joins TRBV7-9 to TRBJ1-1; D ambiguous. CDR1 SEHNR and CDR2 FQNEAQ come from the germline V gene (reference sequence). The CDR3 consists of 12 residues. V was cut by 5 bases and J by 4 bases, with 8 bases left in between. CDR3 residues: CASSVLSTEAFF. CDR3 nucleotide sequence: TGTGCCAGCAGCGTCCTTAGCACTGAAGCTTTCTTT.

The chain joins TRBV19 to TRBJ1-1; D unresolved. The CDR3 is 17 residues long. Germline V lookup: CDR1 LNHDA, CDR2 SQIVND (reference sequence). Deletions cut 6 bases from V and 0 bases from J, with 20 bases between. The CDR3: CASSAPTEQPMNTEAFF. The CDR3 region has the DNA TGTGCCAGTAGCGCACCAACGGAGCAGCCTATGAACACTGAAGCTTTCTTT.

This sequence joins TRBV14 and TRBJ1-1, with TRBD1 matching over 9 bases. Unmatched junction bases numbered 5, after V lost 1 base and J lost 8 bases. In germline, CDR1 is SGHDN, CDR2 FVKESK. The CDR3 length is 14 residues. Written as DNA, the CDR3 is TGTGCCAGCAGCCAAGTTCGGACAGGGGTCGAAGCTTTCTTT. Translating it yields CASSQVRTGVEAFF.

The chain couples TRBV27 to TRBJ2-3; D uncertain. Trimming stripped 5 bases from V and 6 bases from J, with 6 bases between. The CDR3 covers 11 residues. Germline CDR1 reads MNHEY; CDR2 reads SMNVEV (reference sequence). CDR3 region: CASSEGDTQYF. CDR3 bases: TGTGCCAGCAGTGAAGGGGATACGCAGTATTTT.

The chain employs TRBV27 and TRBJ2-1; perhaps TRBD2 as D (6 bases). V lost 2 bases and J 6 bases, leaving 17 bases between the germline ends. The germline V gene encodes CDR1 MNHEY and CDR2 SMNVEV (reference sequence). This CDR3 has 16 amino acids. The CDR3 is CASSLRTPGVSNEQFF. CDR3 bases: TGTGCCAGCAGTTTAAGGACACCGGGGGTCTCCAATGAGCAGTTCTTC.

The chain uses TRBV11-2 and TRBJ1-1; the D is unclear. The V end lost 5 bases, the J end lost 0 bases, and 10 bases lay between the germline ends. From germline, CDR1 is SGHAT and CDR2 FQNNGV. The CDR3 loop spans 14 amino acids. As DNA, the CDR3 is TGTGCCAGCAGCCCCTCGAGGGTGAACACTGAAGCTTTCTTT. This gives the protein CASSPSRVNTEAFF.

The chain is built from TRBV15 and TRBJ2-2, with 7 bases that match TRBD1. CDR3 length: 17 amino acids. Germline V gives CDR1 LNHNV, CDR2 YYDKDF (reference sequence). Losses at the gene ends were 0 bases for V and 3 bases for J; bases not matched to a gene: 7. CDR3 in DNA: TGTGCCACCAGCAGAGACCTGATGGGACAGTACACCGGGGAGCTGTTTTTT. Translating gives CATSRDLMGQYTGELFF.

This chain links TRBV28 with TRBJ2-7; weak D call: TRBD1 (5 bases). Trimming took off 3 bases at V and 7 bases at J, with 19 bases between the two ends. Germline lookup yields CDR1 MDHEN and CDR2 SYDVKM. CDR3 size: 15 residues. CDR3: CASSFLGLGFGEQYF. In nucleotides, the CDR3 is TGTGCCAGCAGTTTTTTGGGGCTTGGGTTTGGAGAGCAGTACTTC.